These T cell receptor beta chains were read from a single sample in a study of CD8 T cells in Susac syndrome. TCRdb reprocessed the immunoSEQ multiplex PCR reads via MiXCR and lists one record per CDR3 protein. The table records around 160,000 distinct CDR3 sequences, about 93% of them present only once. Sample: CD4+ T cells from PBMCs. The receptor source for this set is a human donor in good health. Each CDR3 is given with its conserved first and last residue. The order of the fields is V gene, D gene, clone size, J gene, CDR3 protein, CDR3 DNA. D genes are given only for firm matches. For some rows the clone size is stated as once, few or many, or as a class when expanded; others skip it.

V gene: TRBV20-1; D gene: TRBD2; clone size: -; J gene: TRBJ2-1; CDR3 protein: CSARLAAQFF; CDR3 DNA: TGCAGTGCGAGACTAGCGGCCCAGTTCTTC
V gene: TRBV7-9; D gene: -; clone size: few; J gene: TRBJ2-1; CDR3 protein: CASSLAGADEQFF; CDR3 DNA: TGTGCCAGCAGCTTAGCGGGGGCAGATGAGCAGTTCTTC
V gene: TRBV5-1; D gene: -; clone size: -; J gene: TRBJ2-2; CDR3 protein: CASSLDSPGTGELFF; CDR3 DNA: TGCGCCAGCAGCTTGGACTCCCCGGGCACCGGGGAGCTGTTTTTT
V gene: TRBV20-1; D gene: -; clone size: -; J gene: TRBJ2-5; CDR3 protein: CSARPDATGTQYF; CDR3 DNA: TGCAGTGCTAGACCAGACGCAACGGGGACCCAGTACTTC
V gene: TRBV3-1; D gene: -; clone size: -; J gene: TRBJ2-7; CDR3 protein: CASSQDIYYEQYF; CDR3 DNA: TGTGCCAGCAGCCAAGACATTTACTACGAGCAGTACTTC
V gene: TRBV6-2/TRBV6-3; D gene: TRBD2; clone size: once; J gene: TRBJ2-1; CDR3 protein: CASSYGRGGPYNEQFF; CDR3 DNA: TGTGCCAGCAGTTATGGTCGCGGGGGGCCCTACAATGAGCAGTTCTTC
V gene: TRBV18; D gene: TRBD1; clone size: -; J gene: TRBJ1-2; CDR3 protein: CASSDGRQGSYGYTF; CDR3 DNA: TGTGCCAGCTCAGACGGAAGACAGGGCAGCTATGGCTACACCTTC
V gene: TRBV20-1; D gene: -; clone size: -; J gene: TRBJ1-1; CDR3 protein: CSARVGAVNTEAFF; CDR3 DNA: TGCAGTGCTAGAGTTGGGGCTGTGAACACTGAAGCTTTCTTT
V gene: TRBV20-1; D gene: -; clone size: -; J gene: TRBJ1-1; CDR3 protein: CSAGAGAFF; CDR3 DNA: TGCAGTGCTGGGGCCGGAGCTTTCTTT
V gene: TRBV7-2; D gene: -; clone size: -; J gene: TRBJ2-3; CDR3 protein: CASSSQVSGTQYF; CDR3 DNA: TGTGCCAGCAGCTCCCAGGTTTCCGGCACGCAGTATTTT
V gene: TRBV7-2; D gene: -; clone size: -; J gene: TRBJ2-1; CDR3 protein: CASSSRPTEQFF; CDR3 DNA: TGTGCCAGCAGCTCCCGCCCAACGGAGCAGTTCTTC
V gene: TRBV7-9; D gene: TRBD1; clone size: -; J gene: TRBJ1-6; CDR3 protein: CASSPMDRDNSPLHF; CDR3 DNA: TGTGCCAGCAGCCCAATGGACAGGGATAATTCACCCCTCCACTTT
V gene: TRBV7-3; D gene: TRBD1; clone size: -; J gene: TRBJ1-1; CDR3 protein: CASRAGQMNTEAFF; CDR3 DNA: TGTGCCAGCAGGGCGGGACAGATGAACACTGAAGCTTTCTTT
V gene: TRBV30; D gene: -; clone size: -; J gene: TRBJ2-1; CDR3 protein: CAWTAVGGLLNEQFF; CDR3 DNA: TGTGCCTGGACTGCTGTTGGGGGTCTTCTGAATGAGCAGTTCTTC
V gene: TRBV5-4; D gene: TRBD1; clone size: -; J gene: TRBJ2-5; CDR3 protein: CASSADRGIKTQYF; CDR3 DNA: TGTGCCAGCAGCGCGGACAGGGGGATAAAGACCCAGTACTTC
V gene: TRBV7-2; D gene: TRBD2; clone size: -; J gene: TRBJ2-1; CDR3 protein: CASSPAGTSTYNEQFF; CDR3 DNA: TGTGCCAGCAGCCCCGCCGGGACTAGCACTTACAATGAGCAGTTCTTC
V gene: TRBV7-8; D gene: -; clone size: -; J gene: TRBJ1-6; CDR3 protein: CASSQGRPKAHSALHF; CDR3 DNA: TGTGCCAGCAGCCAGGGACGGCCAAAGGCTCATTCGGCCCTCCACTTT
V gene: TRBV15; D gene: TRBD2; clone size: -; J gene: TRBJ2-1; CDR3 protein: CATSFPGLASAGQFF; CDR3 DNA: TGTGCCACCAGCTTCCCGGGACTAGCCTCGGCGGGGCAGTTCTTC
V gene: TRBV12-3/TRBV12-4; D gene: -; clone size: -; J gene: TRBJ1-6; CDR3 protein: CASSPRQGVGSPLHF; CDR3 DNA: TGTGCCAGCAGCCCTCGGCAGGGCGTAGGATCACCCCTCCACTTT
V gene: TRBV24-1; D gene: -; clone size: -; J gene: TRBJ1-2; CDR3 protein: CATFGESDPDNYGYTF; CDR3 DNA: TGTGCCACCTTCGGTGAGTCGGATCCAGATAACTATGGCTACACCTTC
V gene: TRBV4-2; D gene: -; clone size: -; J gene: TRBJ2-2; CDR3 protein: CASSQEVGGPHTGELFF; CDR3 DNA: TGTGCCAGCAGCCAAGAGGTTGGCGGGCCCCACACCGGGGAGCTGTTTTTT
V gene: TRBV30; D gene: -; clone size: -; J gene: TRBJ2-1; CDR3 protein: CAWDSYNEQFF; CDR3 DNA: TGTGCCTGGGACAGCTACAATGAGCAGTTCTTC
V gene: TRBV19; D gene: TRBD1; clone size: -; J gene: TRBJ2-1; CDR3 protein: CASSPGGLSYNEQFF; CDR3 DNA: TGTGCCAGTAGTCCAGGGGGCCTCTCCTACAATGAGCAGTTCTTC
V gene: TRBV7-2; D gene: TRBD2; clone size: -; J gene: TRBJ2-5; CDR3 protein: CASSGTSGGARETQYF; CDR3 DNA: TGTGCCAGCAGCGGTACTAGCGGGGGGGCCAGGGAGACCCAGTACTTC
V gene: TRBV6-5; D gene: TRBD1; clone size: -; J gene: TRBJ1-6; CDR3 protein: CASSNRDRASPLHF; CDR3 DNA: TGTGCCAGCAGTAACCGGGACAGGGCTTCACCCCTCCACTTT
V gene: TRBV4-1; D gene: -; clone size: once; J gene: TRBJ2-3; CDR3 protein: CASSQGGGDSSPDTQYF; CDR3 DNA: TGCGCCAGCAGCCAAGGTGGGGGAGACAGTTCCCCAGATACGCAGTATTTT
V gene: TRBV4-3; D gene: -; clone size: -; J gene: TRBJ2-7; CDR3 protein: CASSQVGQATYEQYF; CDR3 DNA: TGCGCCAGCAGCCAAGTAGGGCAGGCCACCTACGAGCAGTACTTC
V gene: TRBV29-1; D gene: TRBD2; clone size: -; J gene: TRBJ2-3; CDR3 protein: CSIRTSGGTDTQYF; CDR3 DNA: TGCAGCATCCGGACTAGCGGGGGGACAGATACGCAGTATTTT
V gene: TRBV19; D gene: TRBD2; clone size: -; J gene: TRBJ2-5; CDR3 protein: CATGPGTSGGRGETQYF; CDR3 DNA: TGTGCCACCGGCCCCGGGACTAGCGGGGGGAGAGGAGAGACCCAGTACTTC
V gene: TRBV15; D gene: TRBD1; clone size: -; J gene: TRBJ2-1; CDR3 protein: CATSRGTTTGGLDEQFF; CDR3 DNA: TGTGCCACCAGCAGAGGTACTACGACAGGGGGCCTCGATGAGCAGTTCTTC
V gene: TRBV20-1; D gene: -; clone size: once; J gene: TRBJ2-5; CDR3 protein: CSATGLGETQYF; CDR3 DNA: TGCAGTGCCACCGGCCTGGGGGAGACCCAGTACTTC
V gene: TRBV12-3/TRBV12-4; D gene: TRBD1; clone size: -; J gene: TRBJ1-1; CDR3 protein: CASSLTRGRGNTEAFF; CDR3 DNA: TGTGCCAGCAGTTTAACGAGGGGGCGGGGGAACACTGAAGCTTTCTTT
V gene: TRBV12-3/TRBV12-4; D gene: -; clone size: -; J gene: TRBJ2-2; CDR3 protein: CASSHGLNTGELFF; CDR3 DNA: TGTGCCAGCAGTCACGGACTGAACACCGGGGAGCTGTTTTTT
V gene: TRBV28; D gene: -; clone size: -; J gene: TRBJ1-5; CDR3 protein: CASSNRQDQPQHF; CDR3 DNA: TGTGCCAGCAGTAACCGACAGGATCAGCCCCAGCATTTT
V gene: TRBV9; D gene: TRBD1; clone size: -; J gene: TRBJ2-2; CDR3 protein: CASSARQGRTGELFF; CDR3 DNA: TGTGCCAGCAGCGCGAGACAGGGAAGGACCGGGGAGCTGTTTTTT
V gene: TRBV27; D gene: -; clone size: -; J gene: TRBJ1-6; CDR3 protein: CASGEDGHNSPLHF; CDR3 DNA: TGTGCCAGCGGGGAGGACGGACATAATTCACCCCTCCACTTT
V gene: TRBV20-1; D gene: TRBD2; clone size: few; J gene: TRBJ2-5; CDR3 protein: CSVLAGQETQYF; CDR3 DNA: TGCAGTGTACTAGCGGGGCAAGAGACCCAGTACTTC
V gene: TRBV15; D gene: -; clone size: -; J gene: TRBJ2-2; CDR3 protein: CATSRAGGELFF; CDR3 DNA: TGTGCCACCAGCAGGGCGGGCGGGGAGCTGTTTTTT
V gene: TRBV30; D gene: TRBD1; clone size: once; J gene: TRBJ1-1; CDR3 protein: CAWRRTGNTEAFF; CDR3 DNA: TGTGCCTGGAGACGGACAGGGAACACTGAAGCTTTCTTT
V gene: TRBV11-2; D gene: -; clone size: -; J gene: TRBJ2-5; CDR3 protein: CASSKGLAETQYF; CDR3 DNA: TGTGCCAGCAGCAAGGGCCTGGCGGAGACCCAGTACTTC
V gene: TRBV7-2; D gene: -; clone size: -; J gene: TRBJ1-2; CDR3 protein: CASSPQAGFDGYTF; CDR3 DNA: TGTGCCAGCAGCCCGCAGGCAGGGTTCGATGGCTACACCTTC
V gene: TRBV29-1; D gene: -; clone size: -; J gene: TRBJ2-3; CDR3 protein: CSVSTDTQYF; CDR3 DNA: TGCAGCGTTAGCACAGATACGCAGTATTTT
V gene: TRBV20-1; D gene: -; clone size: -; J gene: TRBJ2-7; CDR3 protein: CSARDAFYEQYF; CDR3 DNA: TGCAGTGCTAGGGACGCATTCTACGAGCAGTACTTC
V gene: TRBV20-1; D gene: -; clone size: -; J gene: TRBJ2-5; CDR3 protein: CSAREDKQETQYF; CDR3 DNA: TGCAGTGCTAGAGAAGACAAGCAAGAGACCCAGTACTTC
V gene: TRBV2; D gene: -; clone size: -; J gene: TRBJ2-3; CDR3 protein: CASSVQGGTDTQYF; CDR3 DNA: TGTGCCAGCAGTGTCCAGGGAGGCACAGATACGCAGTATTTT
V gene: TRBV3-1; D gene: -; clone size: -; J gene: TRBJ2-1; CDR3 protein: CASSPGAWNEQFF; CDR3 DNA: TGTGCCAGCAGCCCGGGCGCCTGGAATGAGCAGTTCTTC
V gene: TRBV29-1; D gene: -; clone size: -; J gene: TRBJ2-6; CDR3 protein: CSVDRGYGANVLTF; CDR3 DNA: TGCAGCGTTGACAGGGGATATGGGGCCAACGTCCTGACTTTC
V gene: TRBV7-2; D gene: TRBD1; clone size: -; J gene: TRBJ1-5; CDR3 protein: CASSTGDSSNQPQHF; CDR3 DNA: TGTGCCAGCAGCACAGGGGACTCCAGCAATCAGCCCCAGCATTTT
V gene: TRBV3-1; D gene: TRBD1; clone size: once; J gene: TRBJ1-2; CDR3 protein: CASSPMDREGYGYTF; CDR3 DNA: TGTGCCAGCAGCCCTATGGACAGGGAAGGCTATGGCTACACCTTC
V gene: TRBV7-9; D gene: -; clone size: -; J gene: TRBJ2-7; CDR3 protein: CASAHSRGAYEQYF; CDR3 DNA: TGTGCCAGCGCACACAGCAGGGGAGCGTACGAGCAGTACTTC
V gene: TRBV3-1; D gene: TRBD2; clone size: once; J gene: TRBJ2-5; CDR3 protein: CASRTGLAVETQYF; CDR3 DNA: TGTGCCAGCAGAACAGGACTAGCCGTGGAGACCCAGTACTTC
V gene: TRBV4-3; D gene: TRBD2; clone size: -; J gene: TRBJ2-3; CDR3 protein: CASSQAATSGGTDTQYF; CDR3 DNA: TGCGCCAGCAGCCAAGCAGCGACTAGCGGGGGCACAGATACGCAGTATTTT
V gene: TRBV30; D gene: -; clone size: once; J gene: TRBJ1-1; CDR3 protein: CAWTRGGGNTEAFF; CDR3 DNA: TGTGCCTGGACCCGAGGGGGGGGAAACACTGAAGCTTTCTTT
V gene: TRBV6-2/TRBV6-3; D gene: -; clone size: -; J gene: TRBJ1-1; CDR3 protein: CASSAAGQLGEAFF; CDR3 DNA: TGTGCCAGCAGCGCCGCCGGACAGCTCGGTGAAGCTTTCTTT
V gene: TRBV20-1; D gene: -; clone size: -; J gene: TRBJ1-6; CDR3 protein: CSARGRGGGDNSPLHF; CDR3 DNA: TGCAGTGCTAGAGGCAGGGGCGGAGGAGATAATTCACCCCTCCACTTT